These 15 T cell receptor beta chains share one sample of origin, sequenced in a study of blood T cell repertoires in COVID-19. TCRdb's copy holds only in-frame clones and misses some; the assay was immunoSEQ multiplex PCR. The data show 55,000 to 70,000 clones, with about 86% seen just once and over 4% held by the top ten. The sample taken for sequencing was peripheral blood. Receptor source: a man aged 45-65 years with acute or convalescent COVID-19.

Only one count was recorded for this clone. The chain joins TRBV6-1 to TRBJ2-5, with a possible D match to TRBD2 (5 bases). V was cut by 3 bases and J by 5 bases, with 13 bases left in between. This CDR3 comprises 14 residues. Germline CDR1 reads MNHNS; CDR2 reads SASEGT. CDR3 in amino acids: CASSEILVRETQYF. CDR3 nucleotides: TGTGCCAGCAGTGAGATACTAGTCAGGGAGACCCAGTACTTC.

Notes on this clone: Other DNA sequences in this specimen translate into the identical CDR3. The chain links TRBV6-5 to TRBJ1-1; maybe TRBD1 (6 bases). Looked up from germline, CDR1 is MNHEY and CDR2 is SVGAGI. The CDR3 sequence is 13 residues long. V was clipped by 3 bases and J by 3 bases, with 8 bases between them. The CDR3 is CASSYGQYTEAFF. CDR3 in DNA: TGTGCCAGCAGTTATGGACAGTACACTGAAGCTTTCTTT.

The CDR3 DNA is TGTGCCAGCAGTCCCGGCTCTTCAGGGTACTATGGCTACACCTTC. Encoded protein: CASSPGSSGYYGYTF. This rearrangement joins TRBV28 to TRBJ1-2; TRBD1 might be the D (5 bases). From germline, CDR1 is MDHEN and CDR2 SYDVKM. CDR3 length: 15 amino acids. V was cut by 5 bases and J by 3 bases, with 16 bases left in between.

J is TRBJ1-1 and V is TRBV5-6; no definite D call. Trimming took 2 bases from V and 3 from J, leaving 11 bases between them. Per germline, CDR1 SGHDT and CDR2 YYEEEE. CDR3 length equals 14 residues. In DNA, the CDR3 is TGTGCCAGCAGCTTAGGGTCCGGGGACACTGAAGCTTTCTTT. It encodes CASSLGSGDTEAFF.

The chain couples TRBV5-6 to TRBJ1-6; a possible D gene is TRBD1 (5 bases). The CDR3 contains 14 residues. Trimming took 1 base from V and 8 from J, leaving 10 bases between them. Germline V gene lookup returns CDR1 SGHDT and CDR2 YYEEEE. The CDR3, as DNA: TGTGCCAGCAGCTTGTTCAGGGAGGATTCACCCCTCCACTTT. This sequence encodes CASSLFREDSPLHF. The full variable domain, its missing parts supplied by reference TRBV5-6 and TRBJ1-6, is DAGVTQSPTHLIKTRGQQVTLRCSPKSGHDTVSWYQQALGQGPQFIFQYYEEEERQRGNFPDRFSGHQFPNYSSELNVNALLLGDSALYLCASSLFREDSPLHFGNGTRLTVT.

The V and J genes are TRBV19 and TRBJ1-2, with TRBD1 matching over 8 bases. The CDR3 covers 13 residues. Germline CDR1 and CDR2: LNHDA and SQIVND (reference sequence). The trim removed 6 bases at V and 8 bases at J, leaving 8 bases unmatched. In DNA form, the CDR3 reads TGTGCCAGTAGAGCAGGGGGCTCGAGGGGCTACACCTTC. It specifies CASRAGGSRGYTF.

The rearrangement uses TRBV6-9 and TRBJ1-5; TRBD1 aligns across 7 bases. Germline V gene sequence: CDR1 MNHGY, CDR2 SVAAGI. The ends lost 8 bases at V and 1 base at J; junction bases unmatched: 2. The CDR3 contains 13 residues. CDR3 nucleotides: TGTGCCAGCGACAGGGCCAGCAATCAGCCCCAGCATTTT. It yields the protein CASDRASNQPQHF.

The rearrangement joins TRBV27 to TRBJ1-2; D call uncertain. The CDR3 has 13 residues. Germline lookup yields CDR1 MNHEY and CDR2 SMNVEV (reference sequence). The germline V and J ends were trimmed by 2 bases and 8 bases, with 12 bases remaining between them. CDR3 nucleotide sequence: TGTGCCAGCAGTTTAAGGGAGGGTCGGGGCTACACCTTC. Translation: CASSLREGRGYTF.

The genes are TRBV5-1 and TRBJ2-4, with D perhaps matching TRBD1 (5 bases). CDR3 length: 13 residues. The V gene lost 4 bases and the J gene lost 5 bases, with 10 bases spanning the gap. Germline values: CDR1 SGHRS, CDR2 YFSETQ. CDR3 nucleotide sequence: TGCGCCAGCAGCCAGGGTCCCGAAAACATTCAGTACTTC. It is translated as CASSQGPENIQYF.

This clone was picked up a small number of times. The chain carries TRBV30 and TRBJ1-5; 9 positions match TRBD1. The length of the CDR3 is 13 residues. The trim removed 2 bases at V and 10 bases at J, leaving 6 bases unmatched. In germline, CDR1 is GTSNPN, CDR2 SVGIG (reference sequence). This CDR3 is CAWSRTGDGPQHF. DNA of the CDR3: TGTGCCTGGAGTAGGACAGGGGATGGTCCCCAGCATTTT. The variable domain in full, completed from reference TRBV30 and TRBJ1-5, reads SQTIHQWPATLVQPVGSPLSLECTVEGTSNPNLYWYRQAAGRGLQLLFYSVGIGQISSEVPQNLSASRPQDRQFILSSKKLLLSDSGFYLCAWSRTGDGPQHFGDGTRLSIL.

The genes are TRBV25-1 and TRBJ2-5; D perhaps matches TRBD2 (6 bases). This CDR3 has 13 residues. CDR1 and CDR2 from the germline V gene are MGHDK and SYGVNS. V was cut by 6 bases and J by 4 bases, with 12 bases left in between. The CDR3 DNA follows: TGTGCCAGCAGGGAGGGAATTTCAGAGACCCAGTACTTC. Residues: CASREGISETQYF.

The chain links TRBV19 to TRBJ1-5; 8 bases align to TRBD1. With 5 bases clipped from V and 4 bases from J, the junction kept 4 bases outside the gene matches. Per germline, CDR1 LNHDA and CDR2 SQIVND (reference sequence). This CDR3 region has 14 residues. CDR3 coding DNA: TGTGCCAGTAGTCCGGGACAGGCAAATCAGCCCCAGCATTTT. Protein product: CASSPGQANQPQHF.

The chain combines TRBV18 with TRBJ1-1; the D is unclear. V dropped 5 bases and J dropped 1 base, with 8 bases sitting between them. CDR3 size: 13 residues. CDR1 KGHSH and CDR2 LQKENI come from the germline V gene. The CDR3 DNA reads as TGTGCCAGCTCATCGCAGGAGAACACTGAAGCTTTCTTT. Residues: CASSSQENTEAFF.

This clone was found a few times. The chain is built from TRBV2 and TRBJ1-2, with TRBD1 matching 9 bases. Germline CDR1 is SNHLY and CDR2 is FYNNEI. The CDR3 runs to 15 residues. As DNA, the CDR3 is TGTGCTCGCCGGGACAGGGAGAGGGCAAACTATGGCTACACCTTC. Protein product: CARRDRERANYGYTF.

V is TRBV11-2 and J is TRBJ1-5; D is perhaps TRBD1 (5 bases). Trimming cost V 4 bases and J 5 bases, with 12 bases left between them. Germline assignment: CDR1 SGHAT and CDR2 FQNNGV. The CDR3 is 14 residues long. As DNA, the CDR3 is TGTGCCAGCAGCTCTTGGGGGGGGGATCAGCCCCAGCATTTT. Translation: CASSSWGGDQPQHF.